Following are 15 T cell receptor beta chains from one sample sequenced in a study of Ad26.COV2.S vaccination and SARS-CoV-2 variants. This table comes from immunoSEQ multiplex PCR, and its TCRdb copy is limited to in-frame clones, with some not included. The sample has 300,000 to 350,000 clones; about 87% are singletons. The treatment was: about 20 received Ad26.COV2.S at low or high dose, single or two shots; roughly five received placebo; per-sample allocation not given. Sample collection was performed on day 63 after the first vaccine or placebo injection. The sample here was peripheral blood, taken in a trial of Ad26.COV2.S vaccine versus placebo. The source is a person between 18 and 65 years old who received the Ad26.COV2.S COVID-19 vaccine or a placebo.

Note on this clone: At one end the junction does not follow the germline gene, possibly because of a read error. This chain uses TRBV9 with TRBJ1-1; 7 bases agree with TRBD1. The germline CDR1 and CDR2 sequences are SGDLS and YYNGEE. The CDR3 length is 12 residues. The CDR3 loop reads CASSVGRGQPEF. CDR3 bases: TGTGCCAGCAGCGTAGGTCGGGGACAGCCCGAATTT.

The CDR3 sequence: CASPPGVGTEAFF. CDR3 sequence (DNA): TGTGCCAGCCCACCAGGGGTCGGCACTGAAGCTTTCTTT. The chain combines TRBV7-9 with TRBJ1-1; D perhaps matches TRBD1 (6 bases). The germline V and J ends were trimmed by 8 bases and 4 bases, with 14 bases remaining between them. The CDR3 has 13 residues. Looked up from germline, CDR1 is SEHNR and CDR2 is FQNEAQ (reference sequence).

The table lists this clone with a few counts. This sequence joins TRBV18 and TRBJ2-2; 9 bases map to TRBD1. The CDR3 is made up of 16 amino acids. The ends lost 5 bases at V and 2 bases at J; junction bases unmatched: 6. Germline V gene sequence: CDR1 KGHSH, CDR2 LQKENI. The CDR3 region is CASSSGTGRNTGELFF. In DNA, the CDR3 is TGTGCCAGCTCATCTGGGACAGGGAGAAACACCGGGGAGCTGTTTTTT.

V gene TRBV5-1 combines with J gene TRBJ2-2; possibly TRBD1 or TRBD2 for D (5 bases each). This CDR3 region has 16 residues. Germline V lookup: CDR1 SGHRS, CDR2 YFSETQ. V was clipped by 0 bases and J by 2 bases, with 11 bases between them. CDR3 bases: TGCGCCAGCAGCTTGGGACGGGACGGAAACACCGGGGAGCTGTTTTTT. Its protein product is CASSLGRDGNTGELFF.

The chain has TRBV12-3 or TRBV12-4 and TRBJ2-5, with D uncertain. The V gene lost 3 bases and the J gene lost 1 base, with 3 bases spanning the gap. The CDR3 runs to 12 residues. CDR3 loop: CASSFAQETQYF. In DNA, the CDR3 is TGTGCCAGCAGTTTCGCCCAAGAGACCCAGTACTTC.

Here the CDR3 reads CASSPLSGRGHEQYF. The CDR3 coding sequence is TGTGCCAGCAGTCCCCTTAGTGGGAGGGGCCACGAGCAGTACTTC. This chain links TRBV27 with TRBJ2-7; 7 bases agree with TRBD2. Trimming removed 5 bases from V and 5 bases from J; junction bases left unmatched: 12. Germline V gene lookup returns CDR1 MNHEY and CDR2 SMNVEV (reference sequence). The length of the CDR3 is 15 residues.

The gene calls are TRBV12-3 or TRBV12-4 and TRBJ1-1; D is undetermined. V dropped 6 bases and J dropped 3 bases, with 11 bases sitting between them. This CDR3 region has 13 residues. As DNA, the CDR3 is TGTGCCAGCAGACCCGGGTTCGACACTGAAGCTTTCTTT. Its protein is CASRPGFDTEAFF.

The V and J genes are TRBV6-4 and TRBJ2-1, with 7 bases aligning to TRBD1. CDR3 length: 13 residues. Germline V gene data show CDR1 as MRHNA and CDR2 as SNTAGT. J gave up 8 bases and V 6 bases, and 7 bases lay outside the gene matches. The CDR3, as DNA: TGTGCCAGCAGGAAGACAGGGTCGTATGAGCAGTTCTTC. Protein product: CASRKTGSYEQFF.

This clone was seen only once. V and J are TRBV7-9 and TRBJ2-3; D gene ambiguous. V dropped 3 bases and J dropped 0 bases, with 1 base sitting between them. This CDR3 is 12 amino acids long. Looked up from germline, CDR1 is SEHNR and CDR2 is FQNEAQ (reference sequence). CDR3 nucleotide sequence: TGTGCCAGCAGCTTTAGCACAGATACGCAGTATTTT. Its protein is CASSFSTDTQYF.

The chain uses TRBV27 and TRBJ1-2, with TRBD1 matching 8 bases. CDR1 and CDR2 (germline): MNHEY, SMNVEV (reference sequence). With V trimmed by 3 bases and J by 3 bases, 3 bases remained unmatched. The CDR3 covers 14 residues. The CDR3 nucleotides are TGTGCCAGCAGTTTCCAGGGGGCTCACTATGGCTACACCTTC. Translated: CASSFQGAHYGYTF.

In its sample, this clone was seen once. The CDR3 here is CASSIFHGQGYTF. The CDR3 bases are TGTGCCAGTAGTATTTTCCACGGACAGGGCTACACCTTC. This rearrangement joins TRBV19 to TRBJ1-2, with D perhaps TRBD1 (6 bases). Trimming left V 3 bases short and J 8 bases short, with 13 bases between. CDR1 is LNHDA, CDR2 SQIVND, per germline (reference sequence). The CDR3 is 13 residues long.

The chain combines TRBV29-1 with TRBJ2-5; D is perhaps TRBD1 or TRBD2 (7 bases each). The CDR3 sequence is 14 residues long. V was trimmed by 0 bases and J by 4 bases, leaving 12 bases between them. Germline lookup yields CDR1 SQVTM and CDR2 ANQGSEA. The CDR3 DNA follows: TGCAGCGTTGAAGAAGCAGGGGGGGGAGAGACCCAGTACTTC. Its protein product is CSVEEAGGGETQYF. Filled out from reference TRBV29-1 and TRBJ2-5, the complete variable domain reads SAVISQKPSRDICQRGTSLTIQCQVDSQVTMMFWYRQQPGQSLTLIATANQGSEATYESGFVIDKFPISRPNLTFSTLTVSNMSPEDSSIYLCSVEEAGGGETQYFGPGTRLLVL.

V is TRBV29-1 and J is TRBJ2-7, with 7 bases lining up with TRBD1. Germline assignment: CDR1 SQVTM and CDR2 ANQGSEA. CDR3 length equals 12 residues. J was trimmed by 2 bases and V by 7 bases; bases with no gene match: 5. The CDR3 DNA reads as TGCAGCGCGTCACAGGGGCCCTACGAGCAGTACTTC. This translates into CSASQGPYEQYF.

The V gene is TRBV21-1, the J gene TRBJ1-1; the table calls TRBD1, which could not be checked here. TRBV21-1 is flagged as a pseudogene. The CDR3 is 18 amino acids. The CDR3 nucleotides read TGTGCCAGCACCCCCCTTCGCACAGGGGGCGCAGGCAACACTGAAGCTTTCTTT. Its translation: CASTPLRTGGAGNTEAFF.

The chain joins TRBV6-2 or TRBV6-3 to TRBJ2-2; tentatively, D is TRBD1 (6 bases). CDR1 is MNHEY, CDR2 SVGEGT, per germline. The CDR3 is made up of 13 amino acids. Deletions cut 6 bases from V and 5 bases from J, with 10 bases between. The CDR3 DNA is TGTGCCAGCAGACCTACAGGGACCGGGGAGCTGTTTTTT. Residues: CASRPTGTGELFF.